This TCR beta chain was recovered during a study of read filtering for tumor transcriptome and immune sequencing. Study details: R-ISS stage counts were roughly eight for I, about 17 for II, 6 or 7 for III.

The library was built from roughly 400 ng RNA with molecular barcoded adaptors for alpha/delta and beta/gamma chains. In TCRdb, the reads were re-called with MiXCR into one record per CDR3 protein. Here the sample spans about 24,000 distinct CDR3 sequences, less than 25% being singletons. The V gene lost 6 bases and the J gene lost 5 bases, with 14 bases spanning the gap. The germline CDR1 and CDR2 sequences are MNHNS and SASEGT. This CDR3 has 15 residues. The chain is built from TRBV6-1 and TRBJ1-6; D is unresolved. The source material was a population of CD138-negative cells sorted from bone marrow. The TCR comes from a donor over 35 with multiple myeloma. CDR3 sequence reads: CASRIRGDNNSPLHF. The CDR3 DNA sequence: TGTGCCAGCAGGATCCGCGGCGATAATAATTCACCCCTCCACTTT.